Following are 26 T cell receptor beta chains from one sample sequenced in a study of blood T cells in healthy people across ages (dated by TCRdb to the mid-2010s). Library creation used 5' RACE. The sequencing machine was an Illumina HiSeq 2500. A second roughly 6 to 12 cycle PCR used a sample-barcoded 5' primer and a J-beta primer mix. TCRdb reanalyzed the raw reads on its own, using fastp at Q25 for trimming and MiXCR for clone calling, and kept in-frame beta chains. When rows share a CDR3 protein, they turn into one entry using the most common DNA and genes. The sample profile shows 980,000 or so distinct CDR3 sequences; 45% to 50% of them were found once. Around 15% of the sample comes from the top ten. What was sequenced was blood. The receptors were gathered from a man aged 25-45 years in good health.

This chain's CDR3 is CASSEATVQETQYF. For the CDR3, the DNA is TGTGCCAGCAGTGAGGCGACAGTTCAAGAGACCCAGTACTTC. The chain uses TRBV2 and TRBJ2-5, with TRBD1 as a possible D gene (5 bases). In germline, CDR1 is SNHLY, CDR2 FYNNEI. The V end was cut by 3 bases, the J end by 2 bases, with 10 bases between. The CDR3 runs to 14 residues.

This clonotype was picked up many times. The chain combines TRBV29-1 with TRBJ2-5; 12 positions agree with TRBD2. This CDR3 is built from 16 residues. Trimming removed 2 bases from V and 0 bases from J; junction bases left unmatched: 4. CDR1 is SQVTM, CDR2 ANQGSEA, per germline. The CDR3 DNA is TGCAGCGTTGAACTGACTAGCGGGGGCTACCAAGAGACCCAGTACTTC. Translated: CSVELTSGGYQETQYF.

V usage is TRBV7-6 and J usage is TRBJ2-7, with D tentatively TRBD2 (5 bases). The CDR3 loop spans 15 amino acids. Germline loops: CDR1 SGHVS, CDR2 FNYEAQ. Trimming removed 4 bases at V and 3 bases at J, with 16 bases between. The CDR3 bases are TGTGCCAGCAGCTCCCCGGGGTTTGGGATCTACGAGCAGTACTTC. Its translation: CASSSPGFGIYEQYF.

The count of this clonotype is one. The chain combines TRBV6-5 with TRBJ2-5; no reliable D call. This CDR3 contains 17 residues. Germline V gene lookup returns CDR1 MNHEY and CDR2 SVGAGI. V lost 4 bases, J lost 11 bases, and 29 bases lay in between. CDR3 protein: CASSSLPHQAPGNEQYF. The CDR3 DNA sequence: TGTGCCAGCAGTTCCTTACCCCACCAAGCACCCGGCAATGAGCAGTACTTC.

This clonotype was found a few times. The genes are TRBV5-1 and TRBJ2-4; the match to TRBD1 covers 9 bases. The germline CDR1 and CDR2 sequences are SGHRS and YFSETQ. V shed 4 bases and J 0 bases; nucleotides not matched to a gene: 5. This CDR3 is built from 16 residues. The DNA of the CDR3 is TGCGCCAGCAGCGGGACAGGGCTCCTAGCCAAAAACATTCAGTACTTC. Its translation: CASSGTGLLAKNIQYF.

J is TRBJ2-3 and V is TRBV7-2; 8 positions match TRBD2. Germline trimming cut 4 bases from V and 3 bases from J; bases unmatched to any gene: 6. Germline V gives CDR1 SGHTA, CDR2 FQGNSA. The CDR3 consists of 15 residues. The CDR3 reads CASSSTGRGTDTQYF. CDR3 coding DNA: TGTGCCAGCAGCTCCACCGGGAGGGGAACAGATACGCAGTATTTT.

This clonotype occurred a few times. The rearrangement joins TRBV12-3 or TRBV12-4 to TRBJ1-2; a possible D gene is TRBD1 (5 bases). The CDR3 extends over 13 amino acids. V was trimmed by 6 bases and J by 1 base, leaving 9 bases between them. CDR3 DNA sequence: TGTGCCAGCAGCCCAGGGTTTAACTATGGCTACACCTTC. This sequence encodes CASSPGFNYGYTF.

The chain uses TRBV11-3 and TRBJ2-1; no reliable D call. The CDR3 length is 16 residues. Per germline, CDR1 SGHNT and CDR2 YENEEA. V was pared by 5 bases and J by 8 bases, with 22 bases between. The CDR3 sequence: CASSLVLGGLYDEQFF. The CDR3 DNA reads TGTGCCAGCAGCCTAGTCCTCGGCGGCCTTTACGATGAGCAGTTCTTC.

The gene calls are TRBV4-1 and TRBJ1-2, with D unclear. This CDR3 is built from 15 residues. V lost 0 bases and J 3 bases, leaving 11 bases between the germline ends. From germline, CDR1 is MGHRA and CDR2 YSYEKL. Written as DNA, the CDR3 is TGCGCCAGCAGCCAAGACGGAAGAGACCACTATGGCTACACCTTC. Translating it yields CASSQDGRDHYGYTF.

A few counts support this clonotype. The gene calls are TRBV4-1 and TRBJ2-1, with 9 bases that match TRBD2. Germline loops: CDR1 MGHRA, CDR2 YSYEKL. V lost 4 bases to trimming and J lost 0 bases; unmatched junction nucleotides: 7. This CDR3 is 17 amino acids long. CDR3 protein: CASSPRASGDSYNEQFF. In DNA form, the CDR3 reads TGCGCCAGCAGCCCCCGTGCTAGCGGGGACTCCTACAATGAGCAGTTCTTC.

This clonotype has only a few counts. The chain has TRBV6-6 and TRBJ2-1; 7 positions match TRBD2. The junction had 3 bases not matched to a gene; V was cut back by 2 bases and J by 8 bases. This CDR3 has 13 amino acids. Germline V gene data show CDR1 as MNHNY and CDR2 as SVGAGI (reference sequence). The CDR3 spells CASSYTRGDEQFF. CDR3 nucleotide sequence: TGTGCCAGCAGTTACACACGGGGGGATGAGCAGTTCTTC.

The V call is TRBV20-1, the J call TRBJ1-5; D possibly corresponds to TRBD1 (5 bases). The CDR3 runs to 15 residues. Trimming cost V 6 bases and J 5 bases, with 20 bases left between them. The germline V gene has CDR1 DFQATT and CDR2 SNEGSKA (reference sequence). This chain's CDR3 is CSAQGHGGGYQPQHF. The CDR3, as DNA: TGCAGTGCCCAAGGACATGGCGGAGGGTATCAGCCCCAGCATTTT.

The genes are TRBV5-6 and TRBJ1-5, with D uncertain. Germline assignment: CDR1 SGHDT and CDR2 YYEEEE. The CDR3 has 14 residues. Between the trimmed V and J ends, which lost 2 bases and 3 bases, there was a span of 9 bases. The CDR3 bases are TGTGCCAGCAGCTTCTGGGGTAACAATCAGCCCCAGCATTTT. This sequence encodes CASSFWGNNQPQHF.

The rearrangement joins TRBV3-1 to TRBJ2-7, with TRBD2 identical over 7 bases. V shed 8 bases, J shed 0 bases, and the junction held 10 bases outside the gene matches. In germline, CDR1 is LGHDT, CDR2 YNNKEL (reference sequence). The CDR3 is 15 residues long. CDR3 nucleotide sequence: TGTGCCAGCCGACGCGGGGGTTCTAGCTCCTACGAGCAGTACTTC. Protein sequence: CASRRGGSSSYEQYF.

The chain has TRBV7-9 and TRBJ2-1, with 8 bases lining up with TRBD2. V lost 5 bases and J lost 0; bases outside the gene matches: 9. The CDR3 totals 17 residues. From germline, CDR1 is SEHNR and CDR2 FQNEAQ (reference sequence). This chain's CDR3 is CASSPGGDAASYNEQFF. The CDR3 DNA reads TGTGCCAGCAGCCCGGGGGGGGATGCCGCCTCCTACAATGAGCAGTTCTTC.

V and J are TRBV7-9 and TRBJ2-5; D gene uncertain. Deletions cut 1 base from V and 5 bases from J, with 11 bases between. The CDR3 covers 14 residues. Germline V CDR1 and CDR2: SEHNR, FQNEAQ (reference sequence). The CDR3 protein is CASSLGPYSETQYF. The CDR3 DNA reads TGTGCCAGCAGCTTAGGGCCGTATTCCGAGACCCAGTACTTC.

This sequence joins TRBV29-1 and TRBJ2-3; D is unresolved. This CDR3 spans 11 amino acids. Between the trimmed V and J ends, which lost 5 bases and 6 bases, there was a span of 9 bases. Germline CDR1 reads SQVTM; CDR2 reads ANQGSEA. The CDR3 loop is CSVKQRDTQYF. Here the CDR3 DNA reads TGCAGCGTTAAACAACGGGATACGCAGTATTTT.

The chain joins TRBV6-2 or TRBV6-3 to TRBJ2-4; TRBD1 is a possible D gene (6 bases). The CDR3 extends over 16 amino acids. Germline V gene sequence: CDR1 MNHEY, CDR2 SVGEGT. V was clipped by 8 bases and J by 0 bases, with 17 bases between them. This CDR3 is CASRWDTDTAKNIQYF. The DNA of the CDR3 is TGTGCCAGCCGATGGGACACCGATACAGCCAAAAACATTCAGTACTTC.

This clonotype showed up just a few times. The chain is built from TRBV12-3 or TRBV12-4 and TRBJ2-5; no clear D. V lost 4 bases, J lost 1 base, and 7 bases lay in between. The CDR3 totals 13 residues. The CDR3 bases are TGTGCCAGCAGTTCGAACGCCCAAGAGACCCAGTACTTC. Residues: CASSSNAQETQYF.

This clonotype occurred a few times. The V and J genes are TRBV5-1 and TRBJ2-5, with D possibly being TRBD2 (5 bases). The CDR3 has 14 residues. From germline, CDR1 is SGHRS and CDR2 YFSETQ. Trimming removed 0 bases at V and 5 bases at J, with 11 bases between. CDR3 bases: TGCGCCAGCAGCTTGGGGCTAGCTGCGGAGACCCAGTACTTC. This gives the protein CASSLGLAAETQYF.

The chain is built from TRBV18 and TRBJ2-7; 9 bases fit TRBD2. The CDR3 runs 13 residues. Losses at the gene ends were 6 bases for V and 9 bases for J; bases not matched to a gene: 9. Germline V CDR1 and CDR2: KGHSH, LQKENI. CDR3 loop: CASSPSGDYPQYF. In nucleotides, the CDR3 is TGTGCCAGCTCTCCTAGCGGGGACTATCCGCAGTACTTC. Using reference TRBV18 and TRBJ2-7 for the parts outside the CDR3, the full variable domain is NAGVMQNPRHLVRRRGQEARLRCSPMKGHSHVYWYRQLPEEGLKFMVYLQKENIIDESGMPKERFSAEFPKEGPSILRIQQVVRGDSAAYFCASSPSGDYPQYFGPGTRLTVT.

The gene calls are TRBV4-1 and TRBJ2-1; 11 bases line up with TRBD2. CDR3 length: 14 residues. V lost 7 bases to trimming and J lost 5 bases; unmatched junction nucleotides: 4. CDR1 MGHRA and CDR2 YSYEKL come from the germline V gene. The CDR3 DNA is TGCGCCAGCAAAGTAGCGGGGGGGAACAATGAGCAGTTCTTC. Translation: CASKVAGGNNEQFF.

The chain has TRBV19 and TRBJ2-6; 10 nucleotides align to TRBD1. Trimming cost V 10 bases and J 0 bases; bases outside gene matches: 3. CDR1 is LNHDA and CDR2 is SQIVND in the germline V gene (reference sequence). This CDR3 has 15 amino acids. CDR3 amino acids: CATGQGDSGANVLTF. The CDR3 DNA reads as TGTGCCACCGGACAGGGGGACTCTGGGGCCAACGTCCTGACTTTC.

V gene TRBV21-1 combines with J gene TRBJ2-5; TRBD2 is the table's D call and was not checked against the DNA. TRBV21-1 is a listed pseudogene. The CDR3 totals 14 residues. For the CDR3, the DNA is TGTGCCAGCAGCACCAGGACTAGTAGCGGGACCCAGTACTTC. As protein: CASSTRTSSGTQYF.

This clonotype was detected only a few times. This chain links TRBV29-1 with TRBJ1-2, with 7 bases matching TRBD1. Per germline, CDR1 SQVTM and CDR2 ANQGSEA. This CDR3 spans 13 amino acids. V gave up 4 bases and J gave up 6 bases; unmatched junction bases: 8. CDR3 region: CSVVAFTGDGYTF. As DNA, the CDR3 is TGCAGCGTTGTAGCCTTTACAGGGGATGGCTACACCTTC. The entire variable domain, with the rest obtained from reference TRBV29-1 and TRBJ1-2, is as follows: SAVISQKPSRDICQRGTSLTIQCQVDSQVTMMFWYRQQPGQSLTLIATANQGSEATYESGFVIDKFPISRPNLTFSTLTVSNMSPEDSSIYLCSVVAFTGDGYTFGSGTRLTVV.

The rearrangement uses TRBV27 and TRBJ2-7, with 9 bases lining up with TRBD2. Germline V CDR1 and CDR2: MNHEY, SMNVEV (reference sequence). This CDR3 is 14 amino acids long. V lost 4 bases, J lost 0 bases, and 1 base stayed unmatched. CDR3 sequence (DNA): TGTGCCAGCAGTTGGACTAGCGACTCCTACGAGCAGTACTTC. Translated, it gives CASSWTSDSYEQYF.